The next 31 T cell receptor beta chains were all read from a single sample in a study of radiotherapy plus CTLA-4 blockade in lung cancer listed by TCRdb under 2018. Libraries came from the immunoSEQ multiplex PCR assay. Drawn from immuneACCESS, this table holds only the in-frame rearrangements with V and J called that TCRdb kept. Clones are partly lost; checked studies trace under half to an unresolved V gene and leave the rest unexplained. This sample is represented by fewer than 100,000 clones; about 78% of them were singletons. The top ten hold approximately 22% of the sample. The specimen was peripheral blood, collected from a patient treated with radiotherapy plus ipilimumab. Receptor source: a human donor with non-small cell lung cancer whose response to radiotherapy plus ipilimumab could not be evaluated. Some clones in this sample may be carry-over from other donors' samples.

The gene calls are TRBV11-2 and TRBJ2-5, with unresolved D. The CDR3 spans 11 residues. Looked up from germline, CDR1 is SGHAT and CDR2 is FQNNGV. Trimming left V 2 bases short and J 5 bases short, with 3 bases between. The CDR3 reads CASSLLETQYF. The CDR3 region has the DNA TGTGCCAGCAGCTTACTGGAGACCCAGTACTTC. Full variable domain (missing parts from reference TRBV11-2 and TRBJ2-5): EAGVAQSPRYKIIEKRQSVAFWCNPISGHATLYWYQQILGQGPKLLIQFQNNGVVDDSQLPKDRFSAERLKGVDSTLKIQPAKLEDSAVYLCASSLLETQYFGPGTRLLVL.

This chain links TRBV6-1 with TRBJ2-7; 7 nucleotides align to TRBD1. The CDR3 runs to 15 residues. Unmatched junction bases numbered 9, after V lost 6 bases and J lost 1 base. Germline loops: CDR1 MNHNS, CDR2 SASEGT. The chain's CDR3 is CASRETWGQSYEQYF. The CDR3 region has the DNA TGTGCCAGCAGAGAGACTTGGGGACAGTCCTACGAGCAGTACTTC.

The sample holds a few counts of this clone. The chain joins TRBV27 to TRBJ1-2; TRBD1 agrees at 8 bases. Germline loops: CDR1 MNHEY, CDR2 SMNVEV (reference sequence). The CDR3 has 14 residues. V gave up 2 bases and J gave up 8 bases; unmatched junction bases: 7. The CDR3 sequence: CASSLGRQGSGYTF. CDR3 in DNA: TGTGCCAGCAGTTTAGGACGACAGGGGTCGGGCTACACCTTC.

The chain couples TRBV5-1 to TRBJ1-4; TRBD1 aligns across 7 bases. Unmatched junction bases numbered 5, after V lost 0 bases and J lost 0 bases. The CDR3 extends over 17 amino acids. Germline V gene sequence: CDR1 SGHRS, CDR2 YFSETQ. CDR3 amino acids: CASSLAPGQSTNEKLFF. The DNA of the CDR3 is TGCGCCAGCAGCTTGGCTCCGGGACAGTCAACTAATGAAAAACTGTTTTTT.

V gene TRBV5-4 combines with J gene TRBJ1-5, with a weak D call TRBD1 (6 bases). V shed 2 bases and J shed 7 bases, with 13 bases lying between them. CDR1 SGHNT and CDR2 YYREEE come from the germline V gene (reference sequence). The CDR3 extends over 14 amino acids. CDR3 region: CASSLQGDGQPQHF. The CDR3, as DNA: TGTGCCAGCAGCTTACAGGGAGATGGGCAGCCCCAGCATTTT.

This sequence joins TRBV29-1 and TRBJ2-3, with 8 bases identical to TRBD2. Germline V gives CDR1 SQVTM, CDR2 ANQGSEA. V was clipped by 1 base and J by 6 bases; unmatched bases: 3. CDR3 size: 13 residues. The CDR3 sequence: CSVEGLAGDTQYF. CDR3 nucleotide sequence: TGCAGCGTTGAAGGGTTAGCGGGGGATACGCAGTATTTT.

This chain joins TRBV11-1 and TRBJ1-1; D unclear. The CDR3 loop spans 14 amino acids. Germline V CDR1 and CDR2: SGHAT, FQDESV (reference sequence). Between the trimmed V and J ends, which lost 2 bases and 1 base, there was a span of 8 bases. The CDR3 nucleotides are TGTGCCAGCAGCTTATATCTCCGGAACACTGAAGCTTTCTTT. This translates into CASSLYLRNTEAFF.

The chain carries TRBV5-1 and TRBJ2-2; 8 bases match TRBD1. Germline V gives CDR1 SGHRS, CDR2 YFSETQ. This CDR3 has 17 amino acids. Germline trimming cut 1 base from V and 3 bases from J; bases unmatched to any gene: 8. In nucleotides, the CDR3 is TGCGCCAGCAGCTTGTCCCCCACACAGGGGGACACCGGGGAGCTGTTTTTT. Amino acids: CASSLSPTQGDTGELFF.

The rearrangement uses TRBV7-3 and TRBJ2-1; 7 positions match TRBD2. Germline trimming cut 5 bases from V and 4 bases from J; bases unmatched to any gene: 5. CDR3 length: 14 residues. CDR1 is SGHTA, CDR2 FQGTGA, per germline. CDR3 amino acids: CASSPAGSYNEQFF. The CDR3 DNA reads TGTGCCAGCAGCCCAGCGGGGTCTTACAATGAGCAGTTCTTC.

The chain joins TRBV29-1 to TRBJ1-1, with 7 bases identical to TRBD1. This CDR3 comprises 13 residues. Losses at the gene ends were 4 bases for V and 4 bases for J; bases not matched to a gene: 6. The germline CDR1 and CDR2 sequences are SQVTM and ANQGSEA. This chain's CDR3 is CSVGQGTGTEAFF. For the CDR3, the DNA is TGCAGCGTTGGACAGGGTACGGGCACTGAAGCTTTCTTT.

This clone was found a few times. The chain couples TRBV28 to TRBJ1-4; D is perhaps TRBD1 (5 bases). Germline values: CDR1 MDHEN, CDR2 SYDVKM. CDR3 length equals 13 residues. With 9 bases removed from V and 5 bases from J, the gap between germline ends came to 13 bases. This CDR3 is CASQMGGNEKLFF. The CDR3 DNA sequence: TGTGCCAGTCAGATGGGGGGGAATGAAAAACTGTTTTTT.

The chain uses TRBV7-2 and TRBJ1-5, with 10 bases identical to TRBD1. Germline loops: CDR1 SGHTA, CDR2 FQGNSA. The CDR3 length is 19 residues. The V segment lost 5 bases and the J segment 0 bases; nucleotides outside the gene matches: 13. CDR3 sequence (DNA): TGTGCCAGCAGCCCCCCGGGACAGGGGCTTGGTTATAGCAATCAGCCCCAGCATTTT. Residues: CASSPPGQGLGYSNQPQHF.

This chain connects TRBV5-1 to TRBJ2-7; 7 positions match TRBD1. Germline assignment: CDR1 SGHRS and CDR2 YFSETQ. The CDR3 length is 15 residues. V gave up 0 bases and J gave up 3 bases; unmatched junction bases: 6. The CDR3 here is CASSLGGGTVYEQYF. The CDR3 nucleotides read TGCGCCAGCAGCTTGGGGGGTGGGACAGTCTACGAGCAGTACTTC.

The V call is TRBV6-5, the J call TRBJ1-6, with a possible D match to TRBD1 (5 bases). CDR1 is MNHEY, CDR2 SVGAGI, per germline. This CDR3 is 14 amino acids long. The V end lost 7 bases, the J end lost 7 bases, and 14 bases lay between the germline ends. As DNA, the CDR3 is TGTGCCAGCAACTCGGGACTCCTGAATTCACCCCTCCACTTT. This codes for CASNSGLLNSPLHF.

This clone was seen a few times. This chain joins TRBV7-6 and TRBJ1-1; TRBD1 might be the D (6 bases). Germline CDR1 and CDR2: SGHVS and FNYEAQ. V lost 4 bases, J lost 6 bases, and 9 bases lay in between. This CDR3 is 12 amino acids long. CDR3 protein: CASSSTGSEAFF. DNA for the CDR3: TGTGCCAGCAGCTCGACAGGATCTGAAGCTTTCTTT.

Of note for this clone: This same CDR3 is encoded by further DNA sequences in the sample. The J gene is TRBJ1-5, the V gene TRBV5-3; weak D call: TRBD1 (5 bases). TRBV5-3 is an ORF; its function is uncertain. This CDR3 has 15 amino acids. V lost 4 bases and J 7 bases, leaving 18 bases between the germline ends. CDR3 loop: CARSLGQGPLQPQHF. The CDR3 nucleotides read TGTGCCAGAAGCCTGGGGCAGGGTCCTCTGCAGCCCCAGCATTTT.

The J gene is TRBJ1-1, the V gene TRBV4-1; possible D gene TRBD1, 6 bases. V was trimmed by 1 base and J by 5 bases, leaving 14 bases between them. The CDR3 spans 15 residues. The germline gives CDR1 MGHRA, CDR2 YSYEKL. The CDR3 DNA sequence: TGCGCCAGCAGCCAAGTGGCAGGGGTGGGTACTGAAGCTTTCTTT. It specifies CASSQVAGVGTEAFF.

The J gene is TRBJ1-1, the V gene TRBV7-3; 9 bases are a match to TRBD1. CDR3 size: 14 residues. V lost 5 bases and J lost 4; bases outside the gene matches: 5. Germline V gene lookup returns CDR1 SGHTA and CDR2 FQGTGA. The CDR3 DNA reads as TGTGCCAGCAGCCTACAGGGGGCAGGCACTGAAGCTTTCTTT. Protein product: CASSLQGAGTEAFF.

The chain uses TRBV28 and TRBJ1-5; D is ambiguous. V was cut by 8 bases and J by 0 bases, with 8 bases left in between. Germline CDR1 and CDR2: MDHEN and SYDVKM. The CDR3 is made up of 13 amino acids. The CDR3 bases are TGTGCCAGCGGGTTAGCTAGCAATCAGCCCCAGCATTTT. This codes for CASGLASNQPQHF.

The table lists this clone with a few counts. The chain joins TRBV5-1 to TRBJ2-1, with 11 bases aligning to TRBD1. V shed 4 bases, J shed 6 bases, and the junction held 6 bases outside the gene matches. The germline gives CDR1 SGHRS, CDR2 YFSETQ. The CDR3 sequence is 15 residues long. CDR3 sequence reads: CASSIGTGGVNEQFF. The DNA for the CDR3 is TGCGCCAGCAGCATAGGGACAGGGGGAGTCAATGAGCAGTTCTTC.

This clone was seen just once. The DNA of the CDR3 is TGTGCCAGCAGTGATTCAGAGAGGAATGAGCAGTTCTTC. Its translation: CASSDSERNEQFF. The chain joins TRBV2 to TRBJ2-1; D call uncertain. Trimming shortened V by 3 bases and J by 7 bases, and 10 bases separated the two germline ends. In germline, CDR1 is SNHLY, CDR2 FYNNEI. The length of the CDR3 is 13 residues. The full variable domain, in which reference TRBV2 and TRBJ2-1 provide the parts outside the CDR3, is EPEVTQTPSHQVTQMGQEVILRCVPISNHLYFYWYRQILGQKVEFLVSFYNNEISEKSEIFDDQFSVERPDGSNFTLKIRSTKLEDSAMYFCASSDSERNEQFFGPGTRLTVL.

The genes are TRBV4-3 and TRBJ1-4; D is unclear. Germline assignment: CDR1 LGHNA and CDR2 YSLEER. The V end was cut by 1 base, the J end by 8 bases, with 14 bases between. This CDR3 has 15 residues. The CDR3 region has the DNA TGCGCCAGCAGCCAAGCGCCCTCTTTACGGGAAAAACTGTTTTTT. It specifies CASSQAPSLREKLFF.

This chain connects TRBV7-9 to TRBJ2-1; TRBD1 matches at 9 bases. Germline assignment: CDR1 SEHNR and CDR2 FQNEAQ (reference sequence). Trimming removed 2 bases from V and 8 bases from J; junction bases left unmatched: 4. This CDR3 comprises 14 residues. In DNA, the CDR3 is TGTGCCAGCAGCTTATCCGGGACAGGGTATGAGCAGTTCTTC. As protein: CASSLSGTGYEQFF.

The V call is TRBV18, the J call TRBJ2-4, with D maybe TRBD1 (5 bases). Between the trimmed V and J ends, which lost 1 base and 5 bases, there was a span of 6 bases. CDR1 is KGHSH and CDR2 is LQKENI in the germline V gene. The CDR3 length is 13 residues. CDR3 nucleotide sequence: TGTGCCAGCTCACCACAGACAGAAAACATTCAGTACTTC. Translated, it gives CASSPQTENIQYF.

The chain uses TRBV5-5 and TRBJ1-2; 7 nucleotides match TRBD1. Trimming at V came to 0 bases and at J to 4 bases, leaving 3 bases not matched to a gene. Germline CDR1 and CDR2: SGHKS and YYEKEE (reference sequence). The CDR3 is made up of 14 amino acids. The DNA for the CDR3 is TGTGCCAGCAGCTTGGGGGACAGCTTCTATGGCTACACCTTC. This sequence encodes CASSLGDSFYGYTF.

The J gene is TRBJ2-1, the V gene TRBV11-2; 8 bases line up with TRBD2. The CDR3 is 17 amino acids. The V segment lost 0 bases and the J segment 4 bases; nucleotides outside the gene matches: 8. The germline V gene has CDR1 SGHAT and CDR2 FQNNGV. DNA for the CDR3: TGTGCCAGCAGCTTAGACCCCACTAGCGGCATTTACAATGAGCAGTTCTTC. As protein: CASSLDPTSGIYNEQFF.

In DNA, the CDR3 is TGTGCCAGCAGTGAACAACAGGACCTCTACGAGCAGTACTTC. Amino acids: CASSEQQDLYEQYF. This sequence joins TRBV6-1 and TRBJ2-7; possibly TRBD1 for D (5 bases). Germline CDR1 and CDR2: MNHNS and SASEGT. Trimming cost V 2 bases and J 3 bases, with 11 bases left between them. CDR3 length: 14 residues.

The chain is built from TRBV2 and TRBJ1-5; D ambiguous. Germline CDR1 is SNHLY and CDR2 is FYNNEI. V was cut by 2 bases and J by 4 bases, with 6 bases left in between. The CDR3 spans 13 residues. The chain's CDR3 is CASSENGNQPQHF. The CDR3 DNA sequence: TGTGCCAGCAGTGAAAACGGGAATCAGCCCCAGCATTTT.

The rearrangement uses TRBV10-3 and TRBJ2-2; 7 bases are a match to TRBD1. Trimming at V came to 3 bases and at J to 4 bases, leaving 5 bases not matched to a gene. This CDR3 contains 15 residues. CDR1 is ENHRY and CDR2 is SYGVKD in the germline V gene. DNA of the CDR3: TGTGCCATCAGTGACCCGACAGGGAGCACCGGGGAGCTGTTTTTT. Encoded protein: CAISDPTGSTGELFF.

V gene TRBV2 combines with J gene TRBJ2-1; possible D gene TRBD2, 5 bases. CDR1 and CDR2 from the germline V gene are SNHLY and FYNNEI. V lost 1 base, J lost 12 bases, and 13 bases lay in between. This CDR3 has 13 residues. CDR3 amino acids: CASSEESRGRQFF. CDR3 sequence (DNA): TGTGCCAGCAGTGAAGAATCCCGAGGGAGGCAGTTCTTC.

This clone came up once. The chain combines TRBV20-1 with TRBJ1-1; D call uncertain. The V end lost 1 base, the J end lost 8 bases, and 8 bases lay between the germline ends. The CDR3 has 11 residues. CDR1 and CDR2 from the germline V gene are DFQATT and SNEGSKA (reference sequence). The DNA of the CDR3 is TGCAGTGCTAGAGGGAGCGCGGAAGCTTTCTTT. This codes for CSARGSAEAFF.